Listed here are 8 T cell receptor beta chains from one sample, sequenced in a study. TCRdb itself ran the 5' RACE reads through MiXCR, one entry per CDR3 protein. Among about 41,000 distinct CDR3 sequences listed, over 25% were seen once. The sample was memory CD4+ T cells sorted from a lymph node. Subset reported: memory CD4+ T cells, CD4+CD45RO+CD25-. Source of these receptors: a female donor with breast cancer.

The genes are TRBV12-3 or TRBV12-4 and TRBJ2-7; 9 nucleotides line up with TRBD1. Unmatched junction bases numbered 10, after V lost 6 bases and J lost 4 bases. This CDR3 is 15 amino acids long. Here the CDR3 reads CASRTGQGVWYEQYF. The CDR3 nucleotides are TGTGCCAGCAGAACGGGACAGGGAGTTTGGTACGAGCAGTACTTC.

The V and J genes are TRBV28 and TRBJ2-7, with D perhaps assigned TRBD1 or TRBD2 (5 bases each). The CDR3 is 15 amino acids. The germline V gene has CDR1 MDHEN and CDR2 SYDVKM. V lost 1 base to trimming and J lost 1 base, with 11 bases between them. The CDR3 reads CASSLFSGASYEQYF. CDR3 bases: TGTGCCAGCAGTTTATTCTCCGGGGCATCCTACGAGCAGTACTTC. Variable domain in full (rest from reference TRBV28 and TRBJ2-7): DVKVTQSSRYLVKRTGEKVFLECVQDMDHENMFWYRQDPGLGLRLIYFSYDVKMKEKGDIPEGYSVSREKKERFSLILESASTNQTSMYLCASSLFSGASYEQYFGPGTRLTVT.

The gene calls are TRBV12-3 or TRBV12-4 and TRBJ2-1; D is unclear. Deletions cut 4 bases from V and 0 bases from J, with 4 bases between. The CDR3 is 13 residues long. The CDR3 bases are TGTGCCAGCAGTTCCGGCTCCTACAATGAGCAGTTCTTC. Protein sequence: CASSSGSYNEQFF.

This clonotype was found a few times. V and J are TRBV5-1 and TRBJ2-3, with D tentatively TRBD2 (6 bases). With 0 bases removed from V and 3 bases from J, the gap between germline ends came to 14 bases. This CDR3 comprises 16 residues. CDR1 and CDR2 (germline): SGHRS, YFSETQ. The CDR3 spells CASSLGRAGGTDTQYF. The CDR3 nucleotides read TGCGCCAGCAGCTTGGGAAGGGCAGGAGGGACAGATACGCAGTATTTT.

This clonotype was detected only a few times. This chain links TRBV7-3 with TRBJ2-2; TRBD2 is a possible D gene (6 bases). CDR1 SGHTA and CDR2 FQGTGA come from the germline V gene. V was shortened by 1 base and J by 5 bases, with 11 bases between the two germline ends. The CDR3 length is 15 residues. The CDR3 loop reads CASSLNGGYTGELFF. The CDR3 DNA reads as TGTGCCAGCAGCTTAAATGGGGGGTATACCGGGGAGCTGTTTTTT.

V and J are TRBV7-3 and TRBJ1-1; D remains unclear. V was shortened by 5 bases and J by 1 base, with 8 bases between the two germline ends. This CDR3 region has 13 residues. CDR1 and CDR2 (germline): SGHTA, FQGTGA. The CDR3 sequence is CASSVTSNTEAFF. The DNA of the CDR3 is TGTGCCAGCAGCGTCACATCGAACACTGAAGCTTTCTTT.

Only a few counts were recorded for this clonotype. CDR3 DNA: TGTGCCAGCAGCCAAGATGTTGGGGCTTTCTTT. Protein: CASSQDVGAFF. J is TRBJ1-1 and V is TRBV3-1; D call uncertain. V lost 0 bases, J lost 11 bases, and 7 bases lay in between. This CDR3 contains 11 residues. Germline V CDR1 and CDR2: LGHDT, YNNKEL (reference sequence).

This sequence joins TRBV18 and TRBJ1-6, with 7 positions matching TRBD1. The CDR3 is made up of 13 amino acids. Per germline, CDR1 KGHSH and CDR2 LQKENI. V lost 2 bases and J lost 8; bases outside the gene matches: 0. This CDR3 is CASSPDRDSPLHF. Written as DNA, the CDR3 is TGTGCCAGCTCACCAGACAGGGATTCACCCCTCCACTTT.